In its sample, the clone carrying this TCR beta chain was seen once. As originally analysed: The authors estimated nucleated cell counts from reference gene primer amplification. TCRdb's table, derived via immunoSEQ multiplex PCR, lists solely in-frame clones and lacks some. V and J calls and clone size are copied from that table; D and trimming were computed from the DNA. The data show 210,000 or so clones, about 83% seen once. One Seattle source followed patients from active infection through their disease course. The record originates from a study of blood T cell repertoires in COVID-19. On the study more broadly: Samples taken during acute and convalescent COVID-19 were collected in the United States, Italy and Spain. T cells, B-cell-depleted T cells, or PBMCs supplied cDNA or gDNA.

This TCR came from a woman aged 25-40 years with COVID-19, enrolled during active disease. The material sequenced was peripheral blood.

Here the CDR3 reads CASSLAEREEQYF. The CDR3, as DNA: TGCGCCAGCAGCTTGGCCGAGCGGGAGGAGCAGTACTTC. J is TRBJ2-7 and V is TRBV5-1; 8 positions agree with TRBD2. The CDR3 length is 13 residues. The V gene end was trimmed by 0 bases and the J gene end by 7 bases; junction bases not matched to a gene: 3. Per germline, CDR1 SGHRS and CDR2 YFSETQ.